The 20 T cell receptor beta chains reported below all come from one sample, sequenced in a study of cytomegalovirus exposure and HLA in healthy donors. A multiplex PCR was run with 60 Vbeta primers and 13 Jbeta primers. Profiled with immunoSEQ multiplex PCR; TCRdb holds only in-frame clones, not every one. The table lists around 130,000 clones, approximately 75% of them singletons. The specimen was PBMCs. These receptors were obtained from a man in his forties or fifties in good health and CMV-seronegative.

V and J are TRBV5-1 and TRBJ1-1, with 10 bases lining up with TRBD1. CDR3 length equals 15 residues. V was pared by 4 bases and J by 4 bases, with 7 bases of the junction left unmatched. CDR1 is SGHRS and CDR2 is YFSETQ in the germline V gene. The CDR3 DNA reads as TGCGCCAGCAGCCTGGGGACAGGGGTAGGCACTGAAGCTTTCTTT. This encodes CASSLGTGVGTEAFF.

This chain uses TRBV13 with TRBJ1-3; D is unresolved. Germline CDR1 is PRHDT and CDR2 is FYEKMQ (reference sequence). The CDR3 sequence is 14 residues long. Trimming shortened V by 4 bases and J by 0 bases, and 7 bases separated the two germline ends. CDR3 in DNA: TGTGCCAGCAGCTGGGAGAGCTCTGGAAACACCATATATTTT. Protein product: CASSWESSGNTIYF. The full variable domain, its missing parts supplied by reference TRBV13 and TRBJ1-3, is AAGVIQSPRHLIKEKRETATLKCYPIPRHDTVYWYQQGPGQDPQFLISFYEKMQSDKGSIPDRFSAQQFSDYHSELNMSSLELGDSALYFCASSWESSGNTIYFGEGSWLTVV.

The chain links TRBV7-2 to TRBJ1-1; D gene ambiguous. From germline, CDR1 is SGHTA and CDR2 FQGNSA. CDR3 size: 15 residues. V was clipped by 4 bases and J by 0 bases, with 12 bases between them. CDR3 in DNA: TGTGCCAGCAGCTCCCCTCATCTAATGAACACTGAAGCTTTCTTT. Its translation: CASSSPHLMNTEAFF. The full variable domain, completed using reference TRBV7-2 and TRBJ1-1, is GAGVSQSPSNKVTEKGKDVELRCDPISGHTALYWYRQSLGQGLEFLIYFQGNSAPDKSGLPSDRFSAERTGGSVSTLTIQRTQQEDSAVYLCASSSPHLMNTEAFFGQGTRLTVV.

The J gene is TRBJ1-5, the V gene TRBV19, with D perhaps TRBD1 (5 bases). V shed 6 bases and J shed 0 bases, with 9 bases lying between them. This CDR3 region has 14 residues. CDR1 and CDR2 from the germline V gene are LNHDA and SQIVND (reference sequence). This CDR3 reads CASRMGGSNQPQHF. The CDR3 bases are TGTGCCAGTAGGATGGGGGGTAGCAATCAGCCCCAGCATTTT.

The V gene is TRBV5-1, the J gene TRBJ1-1; 8 bases are shared with TRBD1. Germline V gives CDR1 SGHRS, CDR2 YFSETQ. This CDR3 comprises 16 residues. The V gene end was trimmed by 2 bases and the J gene end by 7 bases; junction bases not matched to a gene: 13. CDR3 in amino acids: CASSFSPGGNGGEAFF. The CDR3 coding sequence is TGCGCCAGCAGCTTCTCCCCAGGGGGCAATGGGGGTGAAGCTTTCTTT.

The chain joins TRBV7-3 to TRBJ1-1; TRBD1 agrees at 8 bases. The germline CDR1 and CDR2 sequences are SGHTA and FQGTGA. The CDR3 loop spans 14 amino acids. V lost 4 bases to trimming and J lost 1 base; unmatched junction nucleotides: 2. CDR3 nucleotide sequence: TGTGCCAGCAGCTCGGGACAGGCGAACACTGAAGCTTTCTTT. Protein: CASSSGQANTEAFF.

V gene TRBV30 combines with J gene TRBJ2-7; 8 positions agree with TRBD1. CDR3 length: 13 amino acids. V lost 3 bases and J lost 5; bases outside the gene matches: 6. Germline CDR1 and CDR2: GTSNPN and SVGIG (reference sequence). CDR3 sequence reads: CAWRNSGGHEQYF. The CDR3 DNA is TGTGCCTGGAGGAACTCAGGGGGCCACGAGCAGTACTTC.

V usage is TRBV11-2 and J usage is TRBJ2-7, with D maybe TRBD1 (5 bases). CDR3 size: 12 residues. Trimming shortened V by 5 bases and J by 3 bases, and 8 bases separated the two germline ends. Germline assignment: CDR1 SGHAT and CDR2 FQNNGV. DNA of the CDR3: TGTGCCAGCAGCCAGGGATTCTACGAGCAGTACTTC. Translated: CASSQGFYEQYF.

Only a few counts were recorded for this clone. The chain carries TRBV2 and TRBJ2-1; no clear D gene. Trimming took off 7 bases at V and 9 bases at J, with 19 bases between the two ends. This CDR3 region has 14 residues. The germline V gene has CDR1 SNHLY and CDR2 FYNNEI. The CDR3 region has the DNA TGTGCCAGCAATTCGGGTACTACGTCGGGTGAGCAGTTCTTC. Translation gives CASNSGTTSGEQFF.

The chain couples TRBV7-8 to TRBJ2-5, with D unclear. CDR1 is SGHVS, CDR2 FQNEAQ, per germline. The CDR3 extends over 12 amino acids. Deletions cut 5 bases from V and 11 bases from J, with 15 bases between. The CDR3 DNA reads as TGTGCCAGCAGCAGTTCGGTAGGAGAGCAGTACTTC. This translates into CASSSSVGEQYF.

J is TRBJ1-1 and V is TRBV5-4; TRBD1 agrees at 8 bases. With V trimmed by 10 bases and J by 6 bases, 8 bases remained unmatched. The CDR3 length is 12 residues. CDR1 SGHNT and CDR2 YYREEE come from the germline V gene (reference sequence). CDR3 amino acids: CAGISGGAEAFF. CDR3 bases: TGTGCCGGCATTTCAGGGGGCGCTGAAGCTTTCTTT.

The chain is built from TRBV9 and TRBJ2-7, with no clear D. The CDR3 is 13 amino acids. CDR1 SGDLS and CDR2 YYNGEE come from the germline V gene. The V gene lost 3 bases and the J gene lost 0 bases, with 7 bases spanning the gap. The CDR3 is CASSAPGSYEQYF. DNA for the CDR3: TGTGCCAGCAGCGCCCCGGGCTCCTACGAGCAGTACTTC. Filled out from reference TRBV9 and TRBJ2-7, the complete variable domain reads DSGVTQTPKHLITATGQRVTLRCSPRSGDLSVYWYQQSLDQGLQFLIQYYNGEERAKGNILERFSAQQFPDLHSELNLSSLELGDSALYFCASSAPGSYEQYFGPGTRLTVT.

The V call is TRBV27, the J call TRBJ2-7; weak D call: TRBD2 (5 bases). Germline V lookup: CDR1 MNHEY, CDR2 SMNVEV (reference sequence). V was trimmed by 7 bases and J by 4 bases, leaving 20 bases between them. The CDR3 runs to 15 residues. The CDR3 sequence: CASTRDVGVGYEQYF. DNA for the CDR3: TGTGCCAGCACTCGGGATGTAGGTGTCGGATACGAGCAGTACTTC.

The chain links TRBV14 to TRBJ2-1; TRBD2 matches at 9 bases. V lost 4 bases to trimming and J lost 5 bases; unmatched junction nucleotides: 6. The CDR3 covers 15 residues. CDR1 and CDR2 from the germline V gene are SGHDN and FVKESK. CDR3: CASSRDLAGNNEQFF. The CDR3 region has the DNA TGTGCCAGCAGCCGAGACCTAGCGGGAAACAATGAGCAGTTCTTC.

The J gene is TRBJ2-7, the V gene TRBV19; possibly TRBD2 for D (5 bases). CDR1 and CDR2 (germline): LNHDA, SQIVND (reference sequence). The CDR3 sequence is 13 residues long. Deletions cut 6 bases from V and 3 bases from J, with 12 bases between. This CDR3 reads CASSLFEGYEQYF. CDR3 sequence (DNA): TGTGCCAGTAGCCTCTTCGAGGGCTACGAGCAGTACTTC.

This chain links TRBV10-3 with TRBJ1-1; no definite D call. In germline, CDR1 is ENHRY, CDR2 SYGVKD. CDR3 size: 12 residues. Trimming left V 7 bases short and J 2 bases short, with 8 bases between. CDR3 coding DNA: TGTGCCATCACCGGAGCAAACACTGAAGCTTTCTTT. Protein product: CAITGANTEAFF.

The chain joins TRBV4-3 to TRBJ2-1, with TRBD2 identical over 11 bases. Germline trimming cut 4 bases from V and 8 bases from J; bases unmatched to any gene: 10. CDR1 and CDR2 from the germline V gene are LGHNA and YSLEER. The CDR3 covers 16 residues. CDR3 in amino acids: CASSRARTSGYYEQFF. In DNA form, the CDR3 reads TGCGCCAGCAGCCGAGCGCGGACTAGCGGGTACTATGAGCAGTTCTTC.

The genes are TRBV5-4 and TRBJ2-5; TRBD1 matches at 10 bases. CDR3 size: 19 residues. The germline V gene has CDR1 SGHNT and CDR2 YYREEE (reference sequence). The V segment lost 2 bases and the J segment 2 bases; nucleotides outside the gene matches: 15. CDR3 nucleotide sequence: TGTGCCAGCAGCTTAAGGGACAGGGGACCAGTTTTTCTACAAGAGACCCAGTACTTC. Its protein is CASSLRDRGPVFLQETQYF.

The sample holds a few counts of this clone. The chain employs TRBV18 and TRBJ1-2; 10 nucleotides match TRBD1. The CDR3 totals 17 residues. Germline loops: CDR1 KGHSH, CDR2 LQKENI. Trimming at V came to 0 bases and at J to 8 bases, leaving 12 bases not matched to a gene. The CDR3 coding sequence is TGTGCCAGCTCACCACCGACAGGGGGCGGAGGGGCATCAGGCTACACCTTC. Translating it yields CASSPPTGGGGASGYTF.

This rearrangement joins TRBV19 to TRBJ1-5; D is uncertain. Deletions cut 6 bases from V and 3 bases from J, with 15 bases between. Germline V gene sequence: CDR1 LNHDA, CDR2 SQIVND (reference sequence). The CDR3 length is 15 residues. CDR3 in DNA: TGTGCCAGTAGGGTCCGCCACAGACCCAATCAGCCCCAGCATTTT. Protein product: CASRVRHRPNQPQHF.